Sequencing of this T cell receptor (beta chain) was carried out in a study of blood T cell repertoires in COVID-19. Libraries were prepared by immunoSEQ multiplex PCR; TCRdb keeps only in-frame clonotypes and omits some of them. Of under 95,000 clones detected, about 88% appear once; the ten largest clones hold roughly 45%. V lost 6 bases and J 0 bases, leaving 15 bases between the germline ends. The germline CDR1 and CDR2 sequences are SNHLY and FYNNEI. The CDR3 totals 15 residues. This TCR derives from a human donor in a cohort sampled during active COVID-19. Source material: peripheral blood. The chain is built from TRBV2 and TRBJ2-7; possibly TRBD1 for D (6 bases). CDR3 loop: CASRWLADSSYEQYF. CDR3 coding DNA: TGTGCCAGCAGGTGGTTGGCGGACAGCTCCTACGAGCAGTACTTC.